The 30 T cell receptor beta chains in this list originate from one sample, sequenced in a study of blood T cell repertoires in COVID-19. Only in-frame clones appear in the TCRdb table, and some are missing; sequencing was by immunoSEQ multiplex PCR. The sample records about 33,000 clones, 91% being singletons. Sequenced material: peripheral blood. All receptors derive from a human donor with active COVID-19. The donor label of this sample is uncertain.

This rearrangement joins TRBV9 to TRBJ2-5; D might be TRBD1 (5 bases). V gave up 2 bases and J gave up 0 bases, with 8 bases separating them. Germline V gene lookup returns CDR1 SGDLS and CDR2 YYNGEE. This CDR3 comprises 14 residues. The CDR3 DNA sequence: TGTGCCAGCAGCGTCTTCAGGGACCAAGAGACCCAGTACTTC. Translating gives CASSVFRDQETQYF. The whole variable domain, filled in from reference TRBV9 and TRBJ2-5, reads DSGVTQTPKHLITATGQRVTLRCSPRSGDLSVYWYQQSLDQGLQFLIQYYNGEERAKGNILERFSAQQFPDLHSELNLSSLELGDSALYFCASSVFRDQETQYFGPGTRLLVL.

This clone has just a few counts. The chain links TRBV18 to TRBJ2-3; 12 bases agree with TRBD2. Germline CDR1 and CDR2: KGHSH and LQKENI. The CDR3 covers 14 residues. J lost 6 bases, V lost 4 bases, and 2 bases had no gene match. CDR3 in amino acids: CASSLGLAGDTQYF. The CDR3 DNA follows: TGTGCCAGCTCACTCGGACTAGCGGGGGATACGCAGTATTTT.

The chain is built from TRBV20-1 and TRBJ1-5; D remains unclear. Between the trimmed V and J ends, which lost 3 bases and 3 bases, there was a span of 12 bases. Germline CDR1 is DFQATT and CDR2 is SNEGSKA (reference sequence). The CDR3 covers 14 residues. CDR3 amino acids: CSASRPGNNQPQHF. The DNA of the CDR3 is TGCAGTGCTAGTAGGCCAGGAAACAATCAGCCCCAGCATTTT.

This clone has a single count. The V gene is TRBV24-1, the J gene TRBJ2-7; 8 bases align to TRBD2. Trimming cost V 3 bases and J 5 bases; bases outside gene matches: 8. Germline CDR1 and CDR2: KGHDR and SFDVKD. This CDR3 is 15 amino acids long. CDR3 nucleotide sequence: TGTGCCACCAGTGATCCCAGCGGGAGTGGCCACGAGCAGTACTTC. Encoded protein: CATSDPSGSGHEQYF.

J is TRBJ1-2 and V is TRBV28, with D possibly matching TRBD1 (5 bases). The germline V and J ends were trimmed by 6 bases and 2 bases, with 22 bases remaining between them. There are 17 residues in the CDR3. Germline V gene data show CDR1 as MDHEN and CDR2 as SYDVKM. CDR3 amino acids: CASSPFLTSTVNYGYTF. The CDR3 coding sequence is TGTGCCAGCAGCCCTTTTCTTACGTCGACAGTCAACTATGGCTACACCTTC.

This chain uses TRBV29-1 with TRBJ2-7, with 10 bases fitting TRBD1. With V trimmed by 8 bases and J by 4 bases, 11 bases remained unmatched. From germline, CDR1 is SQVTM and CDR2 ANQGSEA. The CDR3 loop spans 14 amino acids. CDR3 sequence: CSFRGGQGMYEQYF. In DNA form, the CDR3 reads TGCAGCTTCCGAGGGGGACAGGGGATGTACGAGCAGTACTTC.

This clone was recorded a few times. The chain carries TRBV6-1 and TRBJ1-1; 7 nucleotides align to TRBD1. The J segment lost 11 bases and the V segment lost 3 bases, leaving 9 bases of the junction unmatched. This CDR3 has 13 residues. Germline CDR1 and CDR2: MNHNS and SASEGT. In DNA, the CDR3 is TGTGCCAGCAGTGAGAGGTGGGACAGTGGGGCTTTCTTT. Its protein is CASSERWDSGAFF.

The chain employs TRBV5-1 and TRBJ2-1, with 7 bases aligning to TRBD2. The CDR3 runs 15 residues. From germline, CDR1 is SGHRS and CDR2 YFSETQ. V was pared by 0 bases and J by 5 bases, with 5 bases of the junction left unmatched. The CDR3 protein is CASSLAGTTHNEQFF. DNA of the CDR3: TGCGCCAGCAGCTTGGCAGGGACTACCCACAATGAGCAGTTCTTC. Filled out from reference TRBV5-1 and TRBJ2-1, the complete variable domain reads KAGVTQTPRYLIKTRGQQVTLSCSPISGHRSVSWYQQTPGQGLQFLFEYFSETQRNKGNFPGRFSGRQFSNSRSEMNVSTLELGDSALYLCASSLAGTTHNEQFFGPGTRLTVL.

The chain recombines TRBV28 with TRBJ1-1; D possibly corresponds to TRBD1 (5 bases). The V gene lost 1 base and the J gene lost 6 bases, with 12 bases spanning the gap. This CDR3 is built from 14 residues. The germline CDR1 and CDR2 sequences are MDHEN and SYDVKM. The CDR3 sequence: CASSLFGREAEAFF. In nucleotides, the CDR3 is TGTGCCAGCAGTTTATTCGGCAGGGAGGCTGAAGCTTTCTTT.

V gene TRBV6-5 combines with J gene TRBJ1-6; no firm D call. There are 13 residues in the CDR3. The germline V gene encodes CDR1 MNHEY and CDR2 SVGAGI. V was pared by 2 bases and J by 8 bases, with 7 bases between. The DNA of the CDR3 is TGTGCCAGCAGTTACACCGAGGATTCACCCCTCCACTTT. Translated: CASSYTEDSPLHF.

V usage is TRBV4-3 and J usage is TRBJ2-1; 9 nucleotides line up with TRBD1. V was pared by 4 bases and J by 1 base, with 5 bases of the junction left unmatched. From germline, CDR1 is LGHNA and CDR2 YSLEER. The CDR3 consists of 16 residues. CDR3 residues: CASSLGTGQSYNEQFF. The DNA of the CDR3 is TGCGCCAGCAGCCTAGGGACAGGGCAGTCCTACAATGAGCAGTTCTTC.

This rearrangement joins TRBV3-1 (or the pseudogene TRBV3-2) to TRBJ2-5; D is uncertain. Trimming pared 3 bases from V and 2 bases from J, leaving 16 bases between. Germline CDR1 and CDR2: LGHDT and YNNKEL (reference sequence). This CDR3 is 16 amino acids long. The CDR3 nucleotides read TGTGCCAGCAGCCAGGCTCTGACGACTCTTCAAGAGACCCAGTACTTC. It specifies CASSQALTTLQETQYF.

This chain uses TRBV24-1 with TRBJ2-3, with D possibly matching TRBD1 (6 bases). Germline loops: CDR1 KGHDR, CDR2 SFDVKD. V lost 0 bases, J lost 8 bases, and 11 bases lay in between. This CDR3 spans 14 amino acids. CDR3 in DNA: TGTGCCACCAGTGATTTGGGGGGCTCTGGTACGCAGTATTTT. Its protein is CATSDLGGSGTQYF.

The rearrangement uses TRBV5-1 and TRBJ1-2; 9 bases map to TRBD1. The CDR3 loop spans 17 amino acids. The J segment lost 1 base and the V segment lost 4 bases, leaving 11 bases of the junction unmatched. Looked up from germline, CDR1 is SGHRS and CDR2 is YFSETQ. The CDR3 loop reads CASSPDPDRGVNYGYTF. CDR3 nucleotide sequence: TGCGCCAGCAGCCCCGATCCCGACAGGGGGGTTAACTATGGCTACACCTTC.

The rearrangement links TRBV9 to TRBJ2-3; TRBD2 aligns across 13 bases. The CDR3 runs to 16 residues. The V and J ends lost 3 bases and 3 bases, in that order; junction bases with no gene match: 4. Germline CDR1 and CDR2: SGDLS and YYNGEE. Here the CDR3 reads CASSATSGGGTDTQYF. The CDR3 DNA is TGTGCCAGCAGCGCAACTAGCGGGGGGGGAACAGATACGCAGTATTTT.

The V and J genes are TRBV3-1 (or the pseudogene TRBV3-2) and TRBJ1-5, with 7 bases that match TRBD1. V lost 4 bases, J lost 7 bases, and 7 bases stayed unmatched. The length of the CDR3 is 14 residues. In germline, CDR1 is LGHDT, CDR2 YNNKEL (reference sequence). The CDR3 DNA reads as TGTGCCAGCAGCCTAGGACAGGTCGGACAGCCCCAGCATTTT. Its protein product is CASSLGQVGQPQHF.

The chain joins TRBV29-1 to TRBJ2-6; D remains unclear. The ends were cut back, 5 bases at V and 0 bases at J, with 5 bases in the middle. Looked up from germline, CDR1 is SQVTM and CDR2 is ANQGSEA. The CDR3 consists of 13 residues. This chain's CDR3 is CSVHSSGANVLTF. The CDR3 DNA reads TGCAGCGTTCACTCCTCTGGGGCCAACGTCCTGACTTTC.

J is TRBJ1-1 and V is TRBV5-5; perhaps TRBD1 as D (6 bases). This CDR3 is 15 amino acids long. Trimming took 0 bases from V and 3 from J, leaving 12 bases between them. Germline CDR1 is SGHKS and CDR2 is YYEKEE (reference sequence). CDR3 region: CASSLVPGQYTEAFF. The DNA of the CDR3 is TGTGCCAGCAGCTTGGTCCCCGGACAGTACACTGAAGCTTTCTTT.

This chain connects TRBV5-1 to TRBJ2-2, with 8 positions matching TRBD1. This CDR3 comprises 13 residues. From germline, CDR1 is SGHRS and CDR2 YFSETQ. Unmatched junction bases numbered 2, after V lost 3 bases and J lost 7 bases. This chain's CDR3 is CASSSDRGGELFF. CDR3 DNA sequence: TGCGCCAGCAGCTCCGACAGGGGCGGGGAGCTGTTTTTT.

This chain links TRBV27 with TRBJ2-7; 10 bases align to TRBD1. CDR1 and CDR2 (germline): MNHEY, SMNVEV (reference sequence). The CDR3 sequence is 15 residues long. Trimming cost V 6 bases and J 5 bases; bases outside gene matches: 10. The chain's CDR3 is CASSGTGARSDEQYF. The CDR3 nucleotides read TGTGCCAGCAGCGGGACAGGGGCTCGATCTGACGAGCAGTACTTC.

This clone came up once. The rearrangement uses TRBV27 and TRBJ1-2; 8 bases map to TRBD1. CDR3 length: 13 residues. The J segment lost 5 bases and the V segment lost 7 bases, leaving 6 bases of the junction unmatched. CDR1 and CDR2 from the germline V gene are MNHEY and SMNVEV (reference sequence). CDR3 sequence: CASKDRERYGYTF. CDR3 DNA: TGTGCCAGCAAGGACAGGGAACGGTATGGCTACACCTTC.

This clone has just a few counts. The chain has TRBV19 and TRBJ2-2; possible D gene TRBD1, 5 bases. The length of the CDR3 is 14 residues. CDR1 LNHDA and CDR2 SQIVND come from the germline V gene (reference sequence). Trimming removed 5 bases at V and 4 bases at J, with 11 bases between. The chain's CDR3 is CASSPRVGTGELFF. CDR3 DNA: TGTGCCAGTAGTCCCAGGGTAGGCACCGGGGAGCTGTTTTTT.

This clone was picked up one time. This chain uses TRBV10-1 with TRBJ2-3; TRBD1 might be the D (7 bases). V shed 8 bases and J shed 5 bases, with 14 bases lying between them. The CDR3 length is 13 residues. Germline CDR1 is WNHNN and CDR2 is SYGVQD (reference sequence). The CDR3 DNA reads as TGCGCCAGCGGGCCAGGGGGGCGAGATACGCAGTATTTT. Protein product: CASGPGGRDTQYF.

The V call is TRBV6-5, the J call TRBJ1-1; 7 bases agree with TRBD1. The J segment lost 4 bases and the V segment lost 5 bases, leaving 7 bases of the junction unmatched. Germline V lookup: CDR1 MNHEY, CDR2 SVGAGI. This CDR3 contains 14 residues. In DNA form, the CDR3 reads TGTGCCAGCAGTACGAACAGGGGAGGCACTGAAGCTTTCTTT. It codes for CASSTNRGGTEAFF.

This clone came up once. The CDR3: CASSVGNSGIQETQYF. The CDR3 bases are TGTGCCAGCAGCGTAGGCAATAGCGGAATACAAGAGACCCAGTACTTC. The chain combines TRBV9 with TRBJ2-5; tentative D call: TRBD2 (6 bases). Deletions cut 0 bases from V and 2 bases from J, with 14 bases between. The CDR3 has 16 amino acids. In germline, CDR1 is SGDLS, CDR2 YYNGEE.

The CDR3 here is CASSLGGRADEQFF. CDR3 DNA sequence: TGTGCCAGCAGCTTAGGCGGGAGGGCGGATGAGCAGTTCTTC. The rearrangement uses TRBV7-3 and TRBJ2-1; 9 positions agree with TRBD2. Germline V lookup: CDR1 SGHTA, CDR2 FQGTGA. This CDR3 has 14 amino acids. Unmatched junction bases numbered 4, after V lost 2 bases and J lost 8 bases.

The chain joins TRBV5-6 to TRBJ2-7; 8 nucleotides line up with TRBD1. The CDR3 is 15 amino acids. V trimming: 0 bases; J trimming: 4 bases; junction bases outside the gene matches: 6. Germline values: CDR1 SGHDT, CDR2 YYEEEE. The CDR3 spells CASSLVPTGAYEQYF. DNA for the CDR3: TGTGCCAGCAGCTTGGTACCGACAGGGGCGTACGAGCAGTACTTC.

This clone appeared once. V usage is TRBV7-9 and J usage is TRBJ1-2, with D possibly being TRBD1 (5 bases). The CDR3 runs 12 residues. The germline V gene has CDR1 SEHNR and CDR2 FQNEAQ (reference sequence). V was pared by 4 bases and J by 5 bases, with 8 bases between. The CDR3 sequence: CASSSRVYGYTF. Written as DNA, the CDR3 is TGTGCCAGCAGCTCCAGGGTGTATGGCTACACCTTC.

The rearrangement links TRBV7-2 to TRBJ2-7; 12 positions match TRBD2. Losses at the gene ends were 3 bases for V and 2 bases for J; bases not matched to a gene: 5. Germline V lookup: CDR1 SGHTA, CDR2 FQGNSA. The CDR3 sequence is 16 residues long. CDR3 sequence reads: CASSLTSGGSPYEQYF. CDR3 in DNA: TGTGCCAGCAGCTTGACTAGCGGGGGTTCCCCCTACGAGCAGTACTTC.

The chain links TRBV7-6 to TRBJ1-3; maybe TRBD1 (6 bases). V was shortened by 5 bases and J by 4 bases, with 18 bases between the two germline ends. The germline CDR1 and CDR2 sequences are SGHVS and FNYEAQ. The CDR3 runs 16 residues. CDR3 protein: CASSAAVGARGNTIYF. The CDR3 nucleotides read TGTGCCAGCAGCGCCGCGGTGGGGGCGCGCGGAAACACCATATATTTT.